The T cell receptor beta chain described here comes from a study of CD8 T cells in Susac syndrome (dated by TCRdb to between 2018 and 2021). With respect to the entire study: Of the Susac syndrome patients who were sequenced, under 10 were in clinical remission while more than five had clinically active disease. The study compared CD8+ T cell repertoire clonality among 11 to 12 healthy donors, roughly 14 Susac syndrome patients and roughly 15 multiple sclerosis patients. At blood withdrawal, Susac syndrome patients were therapy-naive, treated with corticosteroids (with IVIg additionally given to some), or treated with IVIg alone. Whether CD8+ T cell activation and differentiation in Susac syndrome was antigen driven was tested using repertoire sequencing. Broader findings and caveats from the paper: Susac syndrome CD8+ repertoires showed clonal expansion, highest in CD8+ TEMRA cells and greater in clinically active than remitting patients. The number of individuals in the TCR sequencing and HLA analysis was recognized as being relatively small. Some 17 Susac-specific public clones were identified in the total CD8+ repertoire, and several Susac-specific public clones were identified in the CD8+ TEMRA repertoire.

As to this clonotype: Its recognized antigen is unknown. No base quality values were provided; no much bigger clone lies one nucleotide off.

Trimming takes 8 bases from V and 5 bases from J, and the germline ends sit 13 bases apart. CDR1 is given as ENHRY and CDR2 as SYGVKD, both from the germline V gene. From cysteine to phenylalanine, the CDR3 is 12 amino acids long. CDR3 DNA only is kept here, 36 bases in frame from base 1. RNA was extracted using the RNeasy kit, and about 0.45 to 1 ug of the RNA was reverse transcribed with random hexamers. The immunoSEQ multiplex PCR assay, which covers 54 Vbeta and 13 Jbeta segments, was used to amplify TCR beta CDR3 regions. Bias from PCR amplification was corrected by using a synthetic template baseline for primer optimization and for computational correction. The original methods were these. Only productive sequences were kept, with reads annotated to V, D and J genes according to IMGT and analyzed in immunoSEQ Analyzer. Clonality was calculated as one minus the Shannon entropy normalized by log2 of the number of productive unique sequences. For each patient and control, public and private clones were evaluated within the 100 most prevalent clones. Clones were defined as Susac-specific when absent from the healthy and MS cohorts, from roughly 1,000 published viral clones and from other ImmuneACCESS disease sequences. In TCRdb, the public reads were trimmed at Q25 with fastp and aligned with MiXCR, with productive beta chains retained. One record per CDR3 amino acid sequence lists the most common genes and DNA. The V and J calls follow TCRdb's processing rather than the paper's. Present in this sample are roughly 100,000 distinct CDR3 sequences, roughly 96% of which were seen just once. Together, the top ten hold about 0.65% of the sample.

Peripheral blood CD8+ and CD4+ T cells from healthy donors, Susac syndrome patients and multiple sclerosis patients were profiled by high-throughput TCR beta sequencing. Recently defined diagnostic criteria for definite or probable disease were met by the Susac syndrome patients. Bulk CD8+ and CD4+ T cells were purified by magnetic negative isolation, whereas CD8+ TEMRA cells were enriched by FACS. Blood was drawn into EDTA tubes, processed within 24 hours, and PBMCs were isolated by density gradient centrifugation. PBMCs intended for TCR sequencing were frozen in liquid nitrogen and were later thawed in a 37 degrees C water bath. The sorted or isolated CD4+, CD8+ and CD8+ TEMRA cells had a purity of 90% or higher.

Sequencing input: CD8+ T cells from PBMCs. This receptor was obtained from a human donor with Susac syndrome. The V gene is TRBV10-3 and the J gene is TRBJ2-7, with the D segment identity uncertain. The CDR3 amino acid sequence is: CAIRPELHEQYF. The base sequence is TGTGCCATCCGGCCGGAGCTTCACGAGCAGTACTTC.